The 22 T cell receptor beta chains presented below share a single source sample, sequenced in a study of beta chain features in type 1 diabetes. Isolated RNA was reverse transcribed in full, so expressed TCRB transcripts were sequenced. Only in-frame clones appear in the TCRdb table, and some are missing; sequencing was by immunoSEQ multiplex PCR. The table includes roughly 24,000 clones, roughly 66% detected once. Study observations and caveats: Among patients with Type 1 diabetes, TCRB CDR3s were moderately but significantly shorter in every one of the four CD4+ subsets.

For these receptors, no antigen is known. The sequencing input was Tregs from blood. Every receptor here comes from a man aged 18 to 29 with type 1 diabetes.

V gene TRBV9 combines with J gene TRBJ1-6; D remains ambiguous. V was clipped by 2 bases and J by 8 bases, with 5 bases between them. The CDR3 has 12 amino acids. Looked up from germline, CDR1 is SGDLS and CDR2 is YYNGEE. CDR3 DNA: TGTGCCAGCAGCGTTGGCTATTCACCCCTCCACTTT. This codes for CASSVGYSPLHF.

CDR3 nucleotides: TGTGCCAGCAGTTTCAGACAGGGTAGCAATGAGCAGTTCTTC. This sequence encodes CASSFRQGSNEQFF. J is TRBJ2-1 and V is TRBV6-5; 7 nucleotides match TRBD1. Unmatched junction bases numbered 6, after V lost 4 bases and J lost 6 bases. The CDR3 totals 14 residues. The germline CDR1 and CDR2 sequences are MNHEY and SVGAGI.

V gene TRBV28 combines with J gene TRBJ2-7; TRBD1 is a possible D gene (6 bases). Germline V CDR1 and CDR2: MDHEN, SYDVKM. CDR3 length: 13 amino acids. V was clipped by 11 bases and J by 2 bases, with 16 bases between them. CDR3 DNA: TGTGCCTCGAACCGAGGGGGTACCTACGAGCAGTACTTC. Protein sequence: CASNRGGTYEQYF.

V is TRBV29-1 and J is TRBJ2-7; 9 bases agree with TRBD1. Trimming took 4 bases from V and 4 from J; bases not matched to a gene: 5. The length of the CDR3 is 13 residues. Germline assignment: CDR1 SQVTM and CDR2 ANQGSEA. CDR3 region: CSVAGTGWYEQYF. For the CDR3, the DNA is TGCAGCGTTGCTGGGACAGGGTGGTACGAGCAGTACTTC.

The rearrangement links TRBV7-8 to TRBJ2-7; possible D gene TRBD1, 5 bases. This CDR3 is 13 amino acids long. Deletions cut 9 bases from V and 0 bases from J, with 12 bases between. Per the germline V gene, CDR1 is SGHVS and CDR2 is FQNEAQ. CDR3 amino acids: CASNRLSSYEQYF. In nucleotides, the CDR3 is TGTGCCAGTAACAGGTTAAGCTCCTACGAGCAGTACTTC.

The gene calls are TRBV5-4 and TRBJ2-6; TRBD1 matches 7 bases. Germline CDR1 reads SGHNT; CDR2 reads YYREEE (reference sequence). This CDR3 has 15 amino acids. Germline trimming cut 4 bases from V and 1 base from J; bases unmatched to any gene: 2. CDR3 amino acids: CASSRQGSGANVLTF. CDR3 bases: TGTGCCAGCAGCAGACAGGGATCTGGGGCCAACGTCCTGACTTTC.

This clone occurred a few times. This chain uses TRBV9 with TRBJ1-1; no clear D. Trimming removed 0 bases at V and 5 bases at J, with 11 bases between. The CDR3 runs 14 residues. Germline lookup yields CDR1 SGDLS and CDR2 YYNGEE. The CDR3 loop reads CASSVASLGTEAFF. For the CDR3, the DNA is TGTGCCAGCAGCGTAGCCAGTCTCGGGACTGAAGCTTTCTTT.

This chain uses TRBV10-1 with TRBJ2-1; perhaps TRBD1 as D (6 bases). In germline, CDR1 is WNHNN, CDR2 SYGVQD (reference sequence). The V gene lost 0 bases and the J gene lost 7 bases, with 13 bases spanning the gap. There are 15 residues in the CDR3. CDR3 sequence (DNA): TGCGCCAGCAGTGAGTCGGGACAAGGCAGGAATGAGCAGTTCTTC. Protein product: CASSESGQGRNEQFF.

This clone was counted only a few times. The chain is built from TRBV10-3 and TRBJ1-5, with TRBD1 matching 9 bases. The trim removed 6 bases at V and 4 bases at J, leaving 4 bases unmatched. The CDR3 covers 14 residues. Germline CDR1 and CDR2: ENHRY and SYGVKD. The CDR3 nucleotides are TGTGCCATCAGAGGGACAGGGAATAATCAGCCCCAGCATTTT. Its translation is CAIRGTGNNQPQHF.

V usage is TRBV28 and J usage is TRBJ1-4; the D gene is possibly TRBD1 (5 bases). This CDR3 is built from 15 residues. V was pared by 6 bases and J by 0 bases, with 11 bases between. Germline V gene sequence: CDR1 MDHEN, CDR2 SYDVKM. The CDR3 DNA reads TGTGCCAGCAGCTTGGGGGGGGCAACTAATGAAAAACTGTTTTTT. As protein: CASSLGGATNEKLFF.

The V call is TRBV21-1, the J call TRBJ1-2; TRBD1 is the table's D call, not checked against the DNA. TRBV21-1 is shown as a pseudogene. This CDR3 contains 14 residues. The CDR3 sequence is CASSPTGQGSGYTF. CDR3 nucleotides: TGTGCCAGCAGCCCCACGGGACAGGGGTCTGGCTACACCTTC.

This chain joins TRBV7-9 and TRBJ1-2, with 10 bases identical to TRBD1. Trimming at V came to 5 bases and at J to 6 bases, leaving 9 bases not matched to a gene. The CDR3 runs 15 residues. Germline CDR1 is SEHNR and CDR2 is FQNEAQ (reference sequence). The CDR3 loop reads CASSRGSTGGDGYTF. CDR3 DNA sequence: TGTGCCAGCAGCAGAGGCTCGACAGGGGGCGATGGCTACACCTTC.

The chain links TRBV6-1 to TRBJ2-2; 7 nucleotides align to TRBD1. The CDR3 contains 14 residues. V trimming: 8 bases; J trimming: 6 bases; junction bases outside the gene matches: 9. Germline CDR1 is MNHNS and CDR2 is SASEGT. CDR3 bases: TGTGCCAGCGGAAGGGGGCTGAGCGCCGGGGAGCTGTTTTTT. Translation: CASGRGLSAGELFF.

The chain uses TRBV27 and TRBJ1-1; a weak D match, TRBD1 (5 bases). CDR1 is MNHEY and CDR2 is SMNVEV in the germline V gene (reference sequence). V gave up 6 bases and J gave up 2 bases, with 13 bases separating them. CDR3 size: 14 residues. In DNA form, the CDR3 reads TGTGCCAGCAGAGCGGCGGGGCCTAACACTGAAGCTTTCTTT. It encodes CASRAAGPNTEAFF.

V is TRBV12-5 and J is TRBJ2-2; D remains ambiguous. The CDR3 sequence is 12 residues long. CDR1 and CDR2 (germline): LGHNT, FRNRAP. The ends were cut back, 2 bases at V and 7 bases at J, with 5 bases in the middle. CDR3 residues: CASGLNGGELFF. The DNA of the CDR3 is TGTGCTAGTGGTTTGAACGGCGGGGAGCTGTTTTTT.

The chain employs TRBV7-9 and TRBJ2-3, with D possibly matching TRBD1 (5 bases). The CDR3 runs 16 residues. From germline, CDR1 is SEHNR and CDR2 FQNEAQ (reference sequence). The ends were cut back, 4 bases at V and 0 bases at J, with 14 bases in the middle. CDR3 sequence: CASSYTDGHSTDTQYF. The DNA for the CDR3 is TGTGCCAGCAGCTATACAGACGGACACAGCACAGATACGCAGTATTTT.

The gene calls are TRBV6-1 and TRBJ2-7; 7 positions agree with TRBD1. The V gene's germline CDR1 is MNHNS and CDR2 SASEGT. This CDR3 spans 13 amino acids. With V trimmed by 5 bases and J by 9 bases, 10 bases remained unmatched. The CDR3 sequence: CASSRTGGIGQYF. For the CDR3, the DNA is TGTGCCAGCAGTCGGACAGGAGGTATCGGGCAGTACTTC.

CDR3 sequence (DNA): TGTGCCAGCTCACTTCGACAGGGCTCCTACGAGCAGTACTTC. Its protein is CASSLRQGSYEQYF. The rearrangement links TRBV18 to TRBJ2-7, with 7 bases identical to TRBD1. The CDR3 consists of 14 residues. Germline assignment: CDR1 KGHSH and CDR2 LQKENI. Unmatched junction bases numbered 3, after V lost 4 bases and J lost 0 bases.

The chain recombines TRBV10-3 with TRBJ1-6; tentative D call: TRBD1 (5 bases). Germline V gene sequence: CDR1 ENHRY, CDR2 SYGVKD. The germline V and J ends were trimmed by 3 bases and 12 bases, with 9 bases remaining between them. This CDR3 contains 12 residues. The CDR3 reads CAISESGLPLHF. In DNA form, the CDR3 reads TGTGCCATCAGTGAATCAGGGCTACCCCTCCACTTT.

This chain connects TRBV6-1 to TRBJ2-7; maybe TRBD1 (5 bases). Trimming pared 6 bases from V and 1 base from J, leaving 10 bases between. The CDR3 is made up of 13 amino acids. CDR1 and CDR2 (germline): MNHNS, SASEGT. The CDR3 here is CASRGTGSYEQYF. The CDR3 nucleotides are TGTGCCAGCAGAGGTACAGGATCCTACGAGCAGTACTTC.

The CDR3 is CASSSVTGGFNPQYF. CDR3 bases: TGCGCCAGCAGCTCCGTGACAGGGGGCTTTAATCCCCAGTACTTC. V and J are TRBV5-1 and TRBJ2-5; 10 bases match TRBD1. In germline, CDR1 is SGHRS, CDR2 YFSETQ. The CDR3 is made up of 15 amino acids. The trim removed 3 bases at V and 9 bases at J, leaving 11 bases unmatched. The full variable domain, with the rest looked up from reference TRBV5-1 and TRBJ2-5, is KAGVTQTPRYLIKTRGQQVTLSCSPISGHRSVSWYQQTPGQGLQFLFEYFSETQRNKGNFPGRFSGRQFSNSRSEMNVSTLELGDSALYLCASSSVTGGFNPQYFGPGTRLLVL.

This clone appeared a few times. This chain connects TRBV7-2 to TRBJ2-7; TRBD2 might be the D (6 bases). CDR1 and CDR2 from the germline V gene are SGHTA and FQGNSA. The CDR3 length is 13 residues. Trimming stripped 5 bases from V and 6 bases from J, with 14 bases between. The CDR3 reads CASSLRNGGEQYF. CDR3 nucleotide sequence: TGTGCCAGCAGCCTACGGAACGGGGGCGAGCAGTACTTC.